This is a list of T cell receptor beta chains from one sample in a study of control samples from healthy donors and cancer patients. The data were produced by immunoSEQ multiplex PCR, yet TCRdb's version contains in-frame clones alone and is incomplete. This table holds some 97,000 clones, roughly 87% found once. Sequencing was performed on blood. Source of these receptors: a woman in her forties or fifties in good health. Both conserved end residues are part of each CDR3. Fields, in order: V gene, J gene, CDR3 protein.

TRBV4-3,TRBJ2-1,CASSQGTSSYNEQFF
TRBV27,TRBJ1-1,CASSGPKGRPNTEAFF
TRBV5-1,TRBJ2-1,CASSLGVDDEQFF
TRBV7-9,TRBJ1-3,CASGRWDDGNTIYF
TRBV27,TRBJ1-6,CASKPGQGNSPLHF
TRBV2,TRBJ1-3,CASSRDYSGNTIYF
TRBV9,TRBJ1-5,CASSVGGGMNQPQHF
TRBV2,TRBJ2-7,CASTTETYEQYF
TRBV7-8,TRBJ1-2,CASSPTGTTNYGYTF
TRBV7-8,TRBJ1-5,CASSLGRGDQPQHF
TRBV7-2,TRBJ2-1,CASSLRGGGSSYNEQFF
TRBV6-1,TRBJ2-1,CASSEWGIEQFF
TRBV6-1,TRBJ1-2,CASSDRGGYGYTF
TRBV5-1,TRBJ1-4,CASSLARGHEKLFF
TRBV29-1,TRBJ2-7,CSAMGALAGTYEQYF
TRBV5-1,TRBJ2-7,CASREDRGDFYEQYF
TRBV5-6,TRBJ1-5,CASSLGGYQPQHF
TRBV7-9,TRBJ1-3,CASSLAPKDRVDTIYF
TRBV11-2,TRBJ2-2,CASSSLAGELFF
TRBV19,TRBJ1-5,CASSIYGGSDQPQHF
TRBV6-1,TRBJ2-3,CASSVMTSGRGDTQYF
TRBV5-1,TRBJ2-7,CASKRQGEQYF
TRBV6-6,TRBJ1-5,CASSYGAGGNQPQHF
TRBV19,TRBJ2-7,CASRGTGGHEQYF
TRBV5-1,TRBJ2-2,CASSLMTGGGTGELFF
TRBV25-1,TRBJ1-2,CASSEDRIASFRYGYTF
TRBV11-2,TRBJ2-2,CASSLRGNTGELFF
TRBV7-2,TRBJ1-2,CASSFSETGKGGYTF
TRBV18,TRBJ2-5,CASSPDERGLETQYF
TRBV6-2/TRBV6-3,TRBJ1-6,CASSLQETGPLHF
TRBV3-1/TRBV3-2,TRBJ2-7,CASSPTGGSYEQYF
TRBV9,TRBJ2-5,CASSDSGRGPQETQYF
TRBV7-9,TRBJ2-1,CASSPLRDYHHNEQFF
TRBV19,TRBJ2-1,CASNDWAGEAPRGQFF
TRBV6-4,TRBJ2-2,CASRLEGNTGELFF
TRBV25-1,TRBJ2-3,CASSERLSTDTQYF
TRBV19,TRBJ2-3,CASSLGFSDTQYF
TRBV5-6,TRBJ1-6,CASSPGPGHNSPLHF
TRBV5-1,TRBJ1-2,CASSSTTGGYTF
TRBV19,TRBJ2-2,CASSPSAGAGLAGGTGELFF
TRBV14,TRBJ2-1,CASSQGTSTYNEQFF
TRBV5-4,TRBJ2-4,CASSRSLAGGDIQYF
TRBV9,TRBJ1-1,CASSDDLTGDLIGTEAFF
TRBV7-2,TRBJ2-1,CASSRERERGNNEQFF
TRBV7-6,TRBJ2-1,CASSLESYRGNNEQFF
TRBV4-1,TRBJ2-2,CASSQVWTGTGELFF
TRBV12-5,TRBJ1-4,CASGRGGSNEKLFF
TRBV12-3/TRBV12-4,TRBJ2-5,CASSEGETQYF
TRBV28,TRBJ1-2,CASRSTGQRLGYTF
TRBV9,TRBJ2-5,CASSVVSGGAVETQYF
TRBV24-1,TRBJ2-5,CATARGQGGETQYF
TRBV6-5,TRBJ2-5,CASSYPETSGRETQYF
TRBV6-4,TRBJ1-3,CASSKNRGSENTIYF
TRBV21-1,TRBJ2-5,CASSKGGTGQPQETQYF
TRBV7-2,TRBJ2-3,CASSLGRSTDTQYF
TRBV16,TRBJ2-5,CASTSWDRGEETQYF
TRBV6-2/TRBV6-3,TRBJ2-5,CASSSEIGETQYF